What follows is one T cell receptor (beta chain) and its context. Its antigen is not yet known. No quality values exist for individual bases; no much larger clone is one base distant. The data were obtained in a study of identical twins (dated by TCRdb to about 2016). Describing the broader study: To test whether fetal clonotypes persist, this study deep-sequenced TCR alpha and beta repertoires from monozygotic twins, from unrelated adults of various ages, and from cord blood. Replicate twin experiments were performed at different times using different library preparation protocols to rule out contamination. Findings and caveats that apply to the study as a whole: In monozygotic twins, out-of-frame TCR alpha sharing was systematically underestimated by recombination models, although the models agreed with sharing between unrelated individuals. Abundant cord blood beta clonotypes had fewer insertions, young adult naive repertoires showed a similar but weaker trend, and memory repertoires showed no such trend. Compared with coincidental sharing between unrelated individuals, out-of-frame TCR alpha sequences shared between twins showed an excess of sequences with low generation probability. Because the same donors could not be followed over many years, conclusions were based on cross-sectional statistical analysis. Zero-insertion analyses could be partly confounded by invariant T cells such as MAIT and iNKT, although diverse VJ usage argued against such confounding for most clonotypes. Excess twin sharing in beta out-of-frame sequences was weaker because fewer shared sequences lowered the signal-to-noise ratio.

Libraries were built with 5' RACE. Data came from an Illumina HiSeq 2000. Template switching added a universal primer binding site, and the final cDNA carried a unique molecular identifier that allowed TCR cDNA molecules to be counted accurately. First-strand cDNA for TCR alpha and beta chains was synthesized from specific primers in the conserved constant-segment region. To control for contamination, every cDNA library was double barcoded, receiving both a SMART-Mk sample barcode and Illumina barcodes. TruSeq adapter sequences, together with Illumina sample barcodes, were added in two successive PCR steps. The TCR alpha and beta cDNA libraries were sequenced on the Illumina HiSeq platform using custom primers. As for how the authors treated the data: MiGEC was used to process raw reads and extract unique molecular identifiers, and MiXCR was used to find CDR3 positions. For each individual, recombination models were inferred using an EM algorithm with the repgenHMM and IGoR tools. The analysis of shared clonotypes was done with the tcR package in R, with sharing normalized by the product of cloneset sizes. Out-of-frame nonproductive sequences were analyzed to study raw recombination free of thymic and clonal selection effects. TCRdb reanalyzed the raw reads on its own, using fastp at Q25 for trimming and MiXCR for clone calling, and kept in-frame beta chains. Rows matching on CDR3 protein sequence are summarized as one entry with the most common DNA and genes. These V and J calls originate from TCRdb's pipeline instead of the authors' own analysis. This sample gives 500,000 to 600,000 distinct CDR3 sequences in total; about 20% of them show up just once. Of the sample, around 1% is held by the ten largest clones.

All donors were healthy Caucasians. Three pairs of female monozygotic twins, all aged 18 to 29 years, made up the twin cohort. Positive isolation kits from Invitrogen were used to isolate the CD4+ and CD8+ T cell populations. V was cut back by 5 bases and J by 2 bases, leaving a gap of 16 bases between them. The CDR3 runs 16 amino acids, cysteine and phenylalanine included. Only CDR3 DNA is held: 48 bases, read in frame from base 1. These same records also appear under a second study, on T cells expressing NK-cell markers. From that second study: TCR beta-chain repertoires were profiled in sorted CD3+CD56+NKG2C+, CD3+CD56+NKG2C- and CD3+CD56-NKG2C+ T-cell subsets from several donors. Among the eight sequenced donors, seven were HCMV-seropositive and one was HCMV-seronegative. To restrict sorting to alphabetaTCR-expressing T cells, an anti-gammadeltaTCR antibody was added in several experiments. In roughly 6 donors, the dominant CD3+CD56+NKG2C+ clonotypes were among the top 10 CD8+ clonotypes and accounted for roughly 1.0-8% of CD8+ T cells. Those dominant clonotypes were again the most abundant among CD3+CD56-NKG2C+ cells in a few donors, at about 25-65%. Whether the expanded NKG2C-expressing T cell clones were specific for HCMV antigens was left unclear. The eight sequenced donors were randomly selected healthy volunteers, three men and five women. HCMV serostatus was determined by detecting HCMV-specific IgG in serum with a commercial ELISA kit. Reads were demultiplexed and grouped by UMI with MIGEC, and clonotypes were assembled and quantified with MiTCR. To exclude erroneous sequences, only TCR cDNA sequences supported by at least two reads were retained. Downstream repertoire analysis used the tcR package, and clonotypes were matched across fractions by CDR3 nucleotide sequence plus V segment. VDJmatch was used to annotate antigen specificity against VDJdb, with one amino acid substitution in CDR3 allowed.

The rearrangement joined TRBV5-3 to TRBJ2-2, with the D gene uncertain. TRBV5-3 has ORF status, its function being uncertain. What was sequenced was CD4+ T cells sorted from blood. The receptor was isolated from a woman aged 18-29 years in good health. The CDR3: CARRWIWGINTGELFF. The nucleotide sequence reads TGTGCCAGAAGATGGATTTGGGGAATCAACACCGGGGAGCTGTTTTTT.